These 9 T cell receptor beta chains were sequenced from one sample in a study of shared clonotypes between healthy human individuals. Libraries were prepared by immunoSEQ multiplex PCR; TCRdb keeps only in-frame clonotypes and omits some of them. Here the sample spans around 700,000 clones, around 78% being singletons. Sequenced sample: memory CD4+ T cells sorted from blood. Subset specified: CD45RA-negative fraction. The receptors originated from a woman between 25 and 40 years old in good health.

The chain employs TRBV25-1 and TRBJ2-5; maybe TRBD1 (5 bases). The CDR3 covers 12 residues. The V and J ends lost 7 bases and 5 bases respectively, with 11 bases between them. Germline CDR1 and CDR2: MGHDK and SYGVNS. CDR3 amino acids: CASTQGRETQYF. CDR3 DNA sequence: TGTGCCAGCACTCAGGGCCGGGAGACCCAGTACTTC.

CDR3 sequence reads: CASSLEGTLRSGEQYF. The CDR3 DNA follows: TGTGCCAGCAGCTTAGAGGGGACCCTAAGATCGGGCGAGCAGTACTTC. This sequence joins TRBV7-2 and TRBJ2-7; D possibly matches TRBD1 or TRBD2 (5 bases each). This CDR3 region has 16 residues. Germline V gene lookup returns CDR1 SGHTA and CDR2 FQGNSA. V shed 1 base and J shed 6 bases, with 19 bases lying between them.

J is TRBJ2-1 and V is TRBV28; TRBD2 agrees at 9 bases. Germline CDR1 and CDR2: MDHEN and SYDVKM. Unmatched junction bases numbered 10, after V lost 5 bases and J lost 2 bases. This CDR3 has 17 amino acids. CDR3 sequence (DNA): TGTGCCAGCAGTCTCGCGCGGGCGGGAGGGCCCTACAATGAGCAGTTCTTC. The encoded protein is CASSLARAGGPYNEQFF.

The V and J genes are TRBV28 and TRBJ2-7; D not resolved. V lost 1 base, J lost 2 bases, and 9 bases lay in between. The CDR3 runs to 14 residues. The V gene's germline CDR1 is MDHEN and CDR2 SYDVKM. CDR3 amino acids: CASSLSTPPYEQYF. The CDR3 region has the DNA TGTGCCAGCAGTTTATCGACACCTCCCTACGAGCAGTACTTC.

V gene TRBV18 combines with J gene TRBJ1-1; 11 positions match TRBD1. This CDR3 has 14 amino acids. Per the germline V gene, CDR1 is KGHSH and CDR2 is LQKENI. V shed 5 bases, J shed 6 bases, and the junction held 5 bases outside the gene matches. The CDR3 nucleotides are TGTGCCAGCTCATTCGGACAGGGGGCCTCTGAAGCTTTCTTT. Amino acid sequence: CASSFGQGASEAFF.

This clone has more than one count but fewer than ten. The genes are TRBV7-2 and TRBJ2-5; 12 bases map to TRBD2. There are 15 residues in the CDR3. Trimming cost V 5 bases and J 6 bases; bases outside gene matches: 7. Germline V gene sequence: CDR1 SGHTA, CDR2 FQGNSA. CDR3 amino acids: CASSPRLAGDKTQYF. CDR3 sequence (DNA): TGTGCCAGCAGCCCCAGACTAGCGGGAGATAAGACCCAGTACTTC.

This clone has just a few counts. This chain joins TRBV2 and TRBJ2-3; 9 nucleotides agree with TRBD2. CDR1 and CDR2 from the germline V gene are SNHLY and FYNNEI. After removal of 7 bases from V and 0 bases from J, the junction contained 2 bases not matched to a gene. The CDR3 has 14 amino acids. CDR3 residues: CASTAGGSTDTQYF. CDR3 nucleotide sequence: TGTGCCAGCACGGCGGGAGGGAGCACAGATACGCAGTATTTT.

The rearrangement joins TRBV5-1 to TRBJ2-7; tentative D call: TRBD1 (5 bases). This CDR3 region has 15 residues. Germline loops: CDR1 SGHRS, CDR2 YFSETQ. Trimming stripped 4 bases from V and 5 bases from J, with 19 bases between. Written as DNA, the CDR3 is TGCGCCAGCAGCAAGGACCCAACGACAGATCACGAGCAGTACTTC. Translation: CASSKDPTTDHEQYF.

This clone was detected a few times. V gene TRBV5-4 combines with J gene TRBJ2-7, with D unclear. Germline V gene lookup returns CDR1 SGHNT and CDR2 YYREEE (reference sequence). Trimming stripped 0 bases from V and 7 bases from J, with 14 bases between. This CDR3 is built from 14 residues. CDR3 region: CASSLGGRGWEQYF. The DNA for the CDR3 is TGTGCCAGCAGCTTGGGAGGTAGAGGTTGGGAGCAGTACTTC.